These 8 T cell receptor beta chains were all obtained from the same sample, sequenced in a study of cytomegalovirus exposure and HLA in healthy donors. The PCR contained 60 Vbeta and 13 Jbeta primers. Produced via immunoSEQ multiplex PCR; TCRdb's table is partial and in-frame only. Of 85,000 to 130,000 clones in the sample, roughly 74% were seen once. The sample was PBMCs. The receptors stem from a man aged 40-49 years in good health and CMV-seronegative.

The sample holds one count of this clone. The rearrangement joins TRBV2 to TRBJ1-4; D is uncertain. Germline CDR1 is SNHLY and CDR2 is FYNNEI. The CDR3 totals 12 residues. Trimming removed 7 bases from V and 5 bases from J, with 8 bases in between. CDR3 residues: CASKQINEKLFF. The DNA for the CDR3 is TGTGCCAGCAAACAGATAAATGAAAAACTGTTTTTT. Full variable domain (remainder filled in from reference TRBV2 and TRBJ1-4): EPEVTQTPSHQVTQMGQEVILRCVPISNHLYFYWYRQILGQKVEFLVSFYNNEISEKSEIFDDQFSVERPDGSNFTLKIRSTKLEDSAMYFCASKQINEKLFFGSGTQLSVL.

The chain links TRBV12-5 to TRBJ1-1, with a tentative D call TRBD1 (6 bases). Trimming took off 4 bases at V and 1 base at J, with 10 bases between the two ends. The CDR3 loop spans 14 amino acids. Germline-derived CDR1 and CDR2 are LGHNT and FRNRAP. The CDR3 loop reads CASGSSTGNTEAFF. The CDR3 coding sequence is TGTGCTAGTGGTTCCTCGACAGGGAACACTGAAGCTTTCTTT.

About this clone itself: The identical CDR3 is also encoded by other nucleotide sequences in the sample. V is TRBV20-1 and J is TRBJ2-7; 7 bases fit TRBD1. Per germline, CDR1 DFQATT and CDR2 SNEGSKA (reference sequence). The V segment lost 6 bases and the J segment 4 bases; nucleotides outside the gene matches: 3. The CDR3 covers 11 residues. CDR3 amino acids: CSASRGYEQYF. The CDR3, as DNA: TGCAGTGCGAGCAGGGGGTACGAGCAGTACTTC.

The chain combines TRBV19 with TRBJ2-3; D uncertain. Looked up from germline, CDR1 is LNHDA and CDR2 is SQIVND (reference sequence). There are 12 residues in the CDR3. The germline V and J ends were trimmed by 0 bases and 9 bases, with 7 bases remaining between them. CDR3 in amino acids: CASSIDDTTQYF. The CDR3 DNA sequence: TGTGCCAGTAGTATAGACGACACGACGCAGTATTTT.

The chain combines TRBV15 with TRBJ1-1, with TRBD1 matching over 8 bases. The CDR3 loop spans 14 amino acids. CDR1 is LNHNV and CDR2 is YYDKDF in the germline V gene (reference sequence). J gave up 7 bases and V 4 bases, and 8 bases lay outside the gene matches. The CDR3 sequence is CATSISGGLGEAFF. Written as DNA, the CDR3 is TGTGCCACCAGCATATCAGGGGGCCTGGGTGAAGCTTTCTTT.

CDR3 sequence reads: CASSYSKNIQYF. CDR3 in DNA: TGTGCCAGCAGTTACAGTAAAAACATTCAGTACTTC. The rearrangement joins TRBV11-2 to TRBJ2-4; D ambiguous. Trimming took 6 bases from V and 4 from J, leaving 7 bases between them. Germline CDR1 is SGHAT and CDR2 is FQNNGV. The CDR3 contains 12 residues.

A note on this clone: Germline and junction disagree at one end, which may indicate a read error. The rearrangement links TRBV5-1 to TRBJ1-2; possible D gene TRBD1, 6 bases. The CDR3 contains 14 residues. CDR1 and CDR2 from the germline V gene are SGHRS and YFSETQ. This CDR3 is CASSYESRGSSYTF. The CDR3, as DNA: TGTGCCAGCAGTTACGAGTCCAGGGGCAGCAGCTACACCTTC.

The chain employs TRBV10-3 and TRBJ1-1; 7 bases align to TRBD1. J was trimmed by 0 bases and V by 10 bases; bases with no gene match: 14. CDR1 ENHRY and CDR2 SYGVKD come from the germline V gene. The length of the CDR3 is 16 residues. For the CDR3, the DNA is TGTGCCACCGCGACAGGGAGTAGACCCATGAACACTGAAGCTTTCTTT. It specifies CATATGSRPMNTEAFF.